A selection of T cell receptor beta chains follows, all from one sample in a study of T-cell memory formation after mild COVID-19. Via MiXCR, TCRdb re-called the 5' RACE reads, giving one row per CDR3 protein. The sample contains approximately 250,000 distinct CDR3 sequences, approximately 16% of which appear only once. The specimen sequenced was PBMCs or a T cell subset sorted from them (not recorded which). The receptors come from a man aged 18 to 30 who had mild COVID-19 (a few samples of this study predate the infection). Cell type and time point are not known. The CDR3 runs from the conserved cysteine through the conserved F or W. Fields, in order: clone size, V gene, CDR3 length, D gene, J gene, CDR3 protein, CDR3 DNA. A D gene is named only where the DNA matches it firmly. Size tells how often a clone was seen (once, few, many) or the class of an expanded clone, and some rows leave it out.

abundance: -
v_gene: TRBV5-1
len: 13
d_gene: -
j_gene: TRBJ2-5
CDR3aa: CASSLGGRSAQYF
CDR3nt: TGCGCCAGCAGCTTGGGGGGGAGATCGGCCCAGTACTTC

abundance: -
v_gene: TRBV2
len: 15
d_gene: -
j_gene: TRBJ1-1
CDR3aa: CAIWTAKPMNTEAFF
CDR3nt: TGTGCCATATGGACAGCGAAACCTATGAACACTGAAGCTTTCTTT

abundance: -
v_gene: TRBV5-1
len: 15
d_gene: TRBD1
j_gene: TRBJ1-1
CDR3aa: CASSTLPGGITEAFF
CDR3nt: TGCGCCAGCAGCACCCTACCAGGGGGCATAACTGAAGCTTTCTTT

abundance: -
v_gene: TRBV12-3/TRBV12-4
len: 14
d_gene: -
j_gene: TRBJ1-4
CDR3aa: CASSLQVPYEKLFF
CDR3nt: TGTGCCAGCAGTTTACAGGTCCCCTATGAAAAACTGTTTTTT

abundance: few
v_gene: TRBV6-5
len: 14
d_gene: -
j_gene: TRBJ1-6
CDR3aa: CASSQGPNSSPLHF
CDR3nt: TGTGCCAGCAGCCAGGGCCCAAATTCTTCACCCCTCCACTTT

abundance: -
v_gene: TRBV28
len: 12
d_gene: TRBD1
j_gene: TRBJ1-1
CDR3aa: CASRSRQGSAFF
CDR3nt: TGTGCCAGCAGGTCGAGACAGGGCAGCGCTTTCTTT

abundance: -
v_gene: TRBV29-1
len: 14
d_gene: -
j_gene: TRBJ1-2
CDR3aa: CSVGSGAPDYGYTF
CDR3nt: TGCAGCGTTGGCTCCGGGGCCCCGGACTATGGCTACACCTTC

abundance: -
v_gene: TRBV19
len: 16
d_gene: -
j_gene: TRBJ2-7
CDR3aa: CASSFGTGTLAYEQYF
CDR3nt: TGTGCCAGTAGTTTTGGGACCGGGACCCTCGCCTACGAGCAGTACTTC

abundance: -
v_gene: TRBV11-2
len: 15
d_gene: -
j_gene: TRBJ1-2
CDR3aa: CASSLELGRDYGYTF
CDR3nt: TGTGCCAGCAGCTTAGAGCTGGGCAGGGACTATGGCTACACCTTC

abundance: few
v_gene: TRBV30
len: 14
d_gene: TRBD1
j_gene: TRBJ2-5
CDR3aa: CAWSVGGGTGTQYF
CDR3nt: TGTGCCTGGAGTGTAGGAGGTGGGACAGGGACCCAGTACTTC

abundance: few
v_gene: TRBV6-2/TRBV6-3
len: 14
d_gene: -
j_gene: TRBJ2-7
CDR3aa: CASRDGADPYEQYF
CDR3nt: TGTGCCTCTCGGGACGGGGCGGACCCCTACGAGCAGTACTTC

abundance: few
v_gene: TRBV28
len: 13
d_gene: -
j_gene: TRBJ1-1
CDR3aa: CASTLQGTTEAFF
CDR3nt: TGTGCCAGCACCCTTCAGGGAACCACTGAAGCTTTCTTT

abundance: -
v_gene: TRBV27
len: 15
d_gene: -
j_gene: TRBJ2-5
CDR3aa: CASSLSGVAGETQYF
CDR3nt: TGTGCCAGCAGTTTATCGGGAGTCGCTGGAGAGACCCAGTACTTC

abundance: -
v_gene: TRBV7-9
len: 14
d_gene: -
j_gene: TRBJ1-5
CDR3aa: CASSLARGDQPQHF
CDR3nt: TGTGCCAGCAGCTTAGCGAGGGGGGATCAGCCCCAGCATTTT

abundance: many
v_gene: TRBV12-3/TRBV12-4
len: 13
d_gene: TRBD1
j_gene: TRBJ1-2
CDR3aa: CASSQDRGYGYTF
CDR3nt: TGTGCCAGCAGTCAGGACAGGGGCTATGGCTACACCTTC

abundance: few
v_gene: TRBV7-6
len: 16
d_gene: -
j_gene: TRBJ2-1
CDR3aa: CASSSAGAGSYNEQFF
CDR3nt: TGTGCCAGCAGCTCAGCAGGGGCAGGATCCTACAATGAGCAGTTCTTC

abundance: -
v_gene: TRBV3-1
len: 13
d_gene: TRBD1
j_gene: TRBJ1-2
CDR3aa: CASSLQRQGDPAF
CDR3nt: TGTGCCAGCAGCCTGCAACGACAGGGGGACCCTGCCTTC

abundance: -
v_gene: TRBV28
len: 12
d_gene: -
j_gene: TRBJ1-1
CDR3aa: CASKVRNTEAFF
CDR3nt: TGTGCCAGCAAGGTCAGGAACACTGAAGCTTTCTTT

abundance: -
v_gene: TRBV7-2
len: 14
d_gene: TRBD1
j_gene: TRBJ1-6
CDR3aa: CASSQDRVRSPLHF
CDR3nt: TGTGCCAGCAGTCAGGACAGGGTTCGATCACCCCTCCACTTT

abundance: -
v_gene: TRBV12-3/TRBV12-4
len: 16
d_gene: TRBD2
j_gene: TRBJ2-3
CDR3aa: CASTSRTSGWGDTQYF
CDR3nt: TGTGCCAGCACCTCTCGGACTAGCGGGTGGGGAGATACGCAGTATTTT

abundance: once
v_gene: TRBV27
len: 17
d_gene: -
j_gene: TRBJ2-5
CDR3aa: CASRARRGGSFGETQYF
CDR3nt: TGTGCCAGCAGGGCGAGGCGGGGAGGTTCCTTCGGTGAGACCCAGTACTTC

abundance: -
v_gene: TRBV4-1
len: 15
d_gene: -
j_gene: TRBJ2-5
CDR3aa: CASSHTRDIEETQYF
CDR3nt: TGCGCCAGCAGCCATACACGGGACATCGAAGAGACCCAGTACTTC

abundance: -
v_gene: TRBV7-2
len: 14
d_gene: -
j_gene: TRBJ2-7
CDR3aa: CASSGRDRRNEQYF
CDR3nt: TGTGCCAGCAGCGGGCGAGACAGGCGGAACGAGCAGTACTTC

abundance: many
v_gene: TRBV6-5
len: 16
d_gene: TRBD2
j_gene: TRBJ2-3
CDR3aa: CASSYFSGVGTDTQYF
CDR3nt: TGTGCCAGCAGTTACTTTAGCGGGGTCGGTACAGATACGCAGTATTTT

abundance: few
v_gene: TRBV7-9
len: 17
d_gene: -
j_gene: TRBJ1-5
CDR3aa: CASRDFWRLDSNQPQHF
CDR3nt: TGTGCCAGCAGAGATTTTTGGAGACTAGATAGCAATCAGCCCCAGCATTTT

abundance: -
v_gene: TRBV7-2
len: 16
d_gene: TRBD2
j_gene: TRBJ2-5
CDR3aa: CASSLAWRGKQETQYF
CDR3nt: TGTGCCAGCAGCTTAGCTTGGCGGGGGAAACAAGAGACCCAGTACTTC

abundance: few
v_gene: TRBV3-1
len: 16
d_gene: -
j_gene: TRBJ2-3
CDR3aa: CASSQGTGTPTDTQYF
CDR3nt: TGTGCCAGCAGCCAAGGGACGGGGACGCCCACAGATACGCAGTATTTT